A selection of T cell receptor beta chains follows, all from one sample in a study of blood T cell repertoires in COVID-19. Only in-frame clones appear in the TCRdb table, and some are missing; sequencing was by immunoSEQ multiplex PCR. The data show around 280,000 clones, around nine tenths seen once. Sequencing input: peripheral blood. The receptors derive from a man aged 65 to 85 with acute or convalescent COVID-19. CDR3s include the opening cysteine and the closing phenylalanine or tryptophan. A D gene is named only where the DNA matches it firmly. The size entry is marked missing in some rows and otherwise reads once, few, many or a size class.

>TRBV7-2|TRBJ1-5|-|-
TGTGCCAGCAGCTTAGCACAGGGCAACCAGCATTTT
CASSLAQGNQHF
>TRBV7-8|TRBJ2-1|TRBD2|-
TGTGCCAGCAGCTTAGGGCCTTGGGGTAGCGGGGGGGCCTCCTACAATGAGCAGTTCTTC
CASSLGPWGSGGASYNEQFF
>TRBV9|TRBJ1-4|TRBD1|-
TGTGCCAGCAGCCCCGCCCCGGGACAGGGAGAAAAACTGTTTTTT
CASSPAPGQGEKLFF
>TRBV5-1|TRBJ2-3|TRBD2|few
TGCGCCAGCAACCCGGACGGGGGGACCACAGATACGCAGTATTTT
CASNPDGGTTDTQYF
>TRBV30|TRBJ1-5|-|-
TGTGCCTGGAGTGTACGCGGAAATCAGCCCCAGCATTTT
CAWSVRGNQPQHF
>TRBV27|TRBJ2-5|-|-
TGTGCCAGCAGTTCTGGGTTCGGGGAGACCCAGTACTTC
CASSSGFGETQYF
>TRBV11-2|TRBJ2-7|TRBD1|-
TGTGCCAGCAGCACGGACAGGGCTGGGGAGCAGTACTTC
CASSTDRAGEQYF
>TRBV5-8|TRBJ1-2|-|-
TGTGCCAGCAGCTTGGTCAGTAACTATGGCTACACCTTC
CASSLVSNYGYTF
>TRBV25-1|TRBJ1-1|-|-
TGTGCCAGCAGTGAATTTGCGGAGGGGCGGAGTACTGAAGCTTTCTTT
CASSEFAEGRSTEAFF
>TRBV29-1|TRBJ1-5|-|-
TGCAGCGTGTCCTCCGCACCCGACGAGGTGAGCAATCAGCCCCAGCATTTT
CSVSSAPDEVSNQPQHF
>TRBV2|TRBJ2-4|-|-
TGTGCCAGCAGTGTTGGGAGATCTGGCATTCAGTACTTC
CASSVGRSGIQYF
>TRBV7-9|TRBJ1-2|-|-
TGTGCCAGCAGCTTTAAAGACTCGGCCGGGTATGGCTACACCTTC
CASSFKDSAGYGYTF
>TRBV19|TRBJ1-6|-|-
TGTGCCAGTAGTATCCCCCGGTCAGGCGCGGGGTCACCCCTCCACTTT
CASSIPRSGAGSPLHF
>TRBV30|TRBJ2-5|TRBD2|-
TGTGCCTGGAGAGCTAGCGGGATCCAAGAGACCCAGTACTTC
CAWRASGIQETQYF
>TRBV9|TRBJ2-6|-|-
TGTGCCAGCAGCGTAGGGCAGGCTGGGGCCAACGTCCTGACTTTC
CASSVGQAGANVLTF
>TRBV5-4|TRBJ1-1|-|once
TGTGCCAGCAGCTTGCCAGGGTCGGGCACTGAAGCTTTCTTT
CASSLPGSGTEAFF
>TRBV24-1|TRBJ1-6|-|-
TGTGCCACCAGTGAGGGGGACACCGGGGCACCCCTCCACTTT
CATSEGDTGAPLHF
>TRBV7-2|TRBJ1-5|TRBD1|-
TGTGCCAGCAGCCGGGACAGCGGGCAGCCCCAGCATTTT
CASSRDSGQPQHF
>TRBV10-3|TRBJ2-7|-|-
TGTGCCATCAGTGCGGGGGGCACAGGAAGCTACGAGCAGTACTTC
CAISAGGTGSYEQYF
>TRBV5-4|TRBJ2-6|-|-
TGTGCCAGCAGCATCAGGGACTCTGGGGCCAACGTCCTGACTTTC
CASSIRDSGANVLTF
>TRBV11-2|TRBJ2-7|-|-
TGTGCCAGCAGCTTAGTCCCCCCCAACGAGCAGTACTTC
CASSLVPPNEQYF
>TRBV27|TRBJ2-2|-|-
TGTGCCAGCAGTTTAAAGTCGCCCGGAGGTCCCGGGGAGCTGTTTTTT
CASSLKSPGGPGELFF
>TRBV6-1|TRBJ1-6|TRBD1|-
TGTGCCAGCAGTGAGGGACAGGGAAATTCACCCCTCCACTTT
CASSEGQGNSPLHF
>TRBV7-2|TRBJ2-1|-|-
TGTGCCAGCAGCTTAGCGCAAGGAGGGGTCTCCTACAATGAGCAGTTCTTC
CASSLAQGGVSYNEQFF
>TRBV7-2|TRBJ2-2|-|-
TGTGCCAGCAGCTTAAATATCCGGGGGGCTAACGGGGAGCTGTTTTTT
CASSLNIRGANGELFF
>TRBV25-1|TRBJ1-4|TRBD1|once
TGTGCCAGCAGTGTCGGGACAGGGGGCTGGGAAAAACTGTTTTTT
CASSVGTGGWEKLFF
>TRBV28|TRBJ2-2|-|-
TGTGCCAGCACCCCATCCGGGGAGCTGTTTTTT
CASTPSGELFF